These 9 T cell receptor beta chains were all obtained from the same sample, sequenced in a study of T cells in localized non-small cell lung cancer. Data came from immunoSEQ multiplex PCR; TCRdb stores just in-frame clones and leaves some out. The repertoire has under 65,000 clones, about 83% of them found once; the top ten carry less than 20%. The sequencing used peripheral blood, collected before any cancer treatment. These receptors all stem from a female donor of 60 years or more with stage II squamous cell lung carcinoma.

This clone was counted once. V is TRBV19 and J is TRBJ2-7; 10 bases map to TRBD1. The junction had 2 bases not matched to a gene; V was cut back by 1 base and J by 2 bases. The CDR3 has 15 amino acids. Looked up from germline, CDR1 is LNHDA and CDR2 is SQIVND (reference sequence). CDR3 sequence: CASSIAGTGAYEQYF. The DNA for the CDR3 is TGTGCCAGTAGTATAGCCGGGACAGGGGCCTACGAGCAGTACTTC.

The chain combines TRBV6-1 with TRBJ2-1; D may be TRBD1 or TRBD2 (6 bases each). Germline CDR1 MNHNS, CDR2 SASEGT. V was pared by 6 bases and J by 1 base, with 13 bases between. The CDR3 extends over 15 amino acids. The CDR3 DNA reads TGTGCCAGCAGAGGGGGGCTAGGGTCCTACAATGAGCAGTTCTTC. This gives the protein CASRGGLGSYNEQFF.

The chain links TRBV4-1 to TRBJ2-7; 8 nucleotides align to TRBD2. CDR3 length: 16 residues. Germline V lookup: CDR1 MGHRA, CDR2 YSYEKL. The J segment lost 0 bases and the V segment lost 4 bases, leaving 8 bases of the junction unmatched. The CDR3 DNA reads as TGCGCCAGCAGCCCAGCGGTGCGGGGGGACTCCTACGAGCAGTACTTC. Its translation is CASSPAVRGDSYEQYF.

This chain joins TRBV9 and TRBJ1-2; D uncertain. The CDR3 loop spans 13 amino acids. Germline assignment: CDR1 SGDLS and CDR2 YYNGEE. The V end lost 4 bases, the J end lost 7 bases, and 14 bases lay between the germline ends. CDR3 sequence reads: CASSPPGAGGYTF. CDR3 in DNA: TGTGCCAGCAGCCCCCCGGGAGCGGGTGGCTACACCTTC.

The CDR3 is CASSLDLAGVTGELFF. CDR3 coding DNA: TGTGCCAGCAGCTTAGACCTAGCGGGGGTAACCGGGGAGCTGTTTTTT. V and J are TRBV7-9 and TRBJ2-2; 10 nucleotides match TRBD2. Trimming removed 1 base from V and 5 bases from J; junction bases left unmatched: 4. From germline, CDR1 is SEHNR and CDR2 FQNEAQ (reference sequence). This CDR3 region has 16 residues.

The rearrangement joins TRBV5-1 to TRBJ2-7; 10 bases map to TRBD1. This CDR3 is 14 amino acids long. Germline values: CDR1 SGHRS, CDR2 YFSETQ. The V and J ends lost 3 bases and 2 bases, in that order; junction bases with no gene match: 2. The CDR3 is CASSWGQGPYEQYF. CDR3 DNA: TGCGCCAGCAGCTGGGGACAGGGGCCCTACGAGCAGTACTTC.

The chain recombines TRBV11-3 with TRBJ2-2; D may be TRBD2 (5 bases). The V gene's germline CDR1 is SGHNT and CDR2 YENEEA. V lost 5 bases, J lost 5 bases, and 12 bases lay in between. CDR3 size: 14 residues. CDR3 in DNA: TGTGCCAGCAGCCCGGACTTCTCAACCGGGGAGCTGTTTTTT. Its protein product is CASSPDFSTGELFF.

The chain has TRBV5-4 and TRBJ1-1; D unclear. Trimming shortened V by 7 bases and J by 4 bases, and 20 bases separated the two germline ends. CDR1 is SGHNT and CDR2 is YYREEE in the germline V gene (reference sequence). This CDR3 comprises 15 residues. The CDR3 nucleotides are TGTGCCAGCCCCTCGTCCGGCCAGGTAGGCACTGAAGCTTTCTTT. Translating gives CASPSSGQVGTEAFF.

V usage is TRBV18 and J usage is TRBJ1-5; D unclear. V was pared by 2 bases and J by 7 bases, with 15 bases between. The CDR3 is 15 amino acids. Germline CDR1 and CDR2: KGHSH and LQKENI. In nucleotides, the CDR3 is TGTGCCAGCTCACCAGGGAGGGCAGGCGAACAGCCCCAGCATTTT. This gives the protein CASSPGRAGEQPQHF.